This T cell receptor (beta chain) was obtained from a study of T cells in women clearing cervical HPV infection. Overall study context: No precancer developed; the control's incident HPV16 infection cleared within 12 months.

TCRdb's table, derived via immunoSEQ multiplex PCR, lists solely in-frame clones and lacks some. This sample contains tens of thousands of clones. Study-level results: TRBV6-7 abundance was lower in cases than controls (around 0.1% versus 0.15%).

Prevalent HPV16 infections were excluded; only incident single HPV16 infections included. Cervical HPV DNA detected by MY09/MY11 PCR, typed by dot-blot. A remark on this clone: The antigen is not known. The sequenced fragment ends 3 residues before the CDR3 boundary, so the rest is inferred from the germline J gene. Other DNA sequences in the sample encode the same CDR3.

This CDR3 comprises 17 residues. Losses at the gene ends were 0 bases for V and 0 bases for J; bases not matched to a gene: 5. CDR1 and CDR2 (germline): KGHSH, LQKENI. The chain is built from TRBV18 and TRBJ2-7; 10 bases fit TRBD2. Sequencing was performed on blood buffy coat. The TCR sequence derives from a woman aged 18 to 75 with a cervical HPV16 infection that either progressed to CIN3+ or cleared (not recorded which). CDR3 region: CASSPPTSGPYSYEQYF. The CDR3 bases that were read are TGTGCCAGCTCACCACCGACTAGCGGGCCCTACTCCTACGAG.